These T cell receptor beta chains were read from a single sample in a study of vaccination and CD4 T cells after COVID-19. The antigens these receptors bind are not known. A single record per CDR3 protein comes from TCRdb applying MiXCR to the PCR reads. The table has approximately 24,000 distinct CDR3 sequences, around two thirds seen once; the top ten hold about 22%. Material: CD4+ T cells from blood, cultured in vitro, obtained after SARS-CoV-2 vaccination. The receptors here all came from a human donor who received a COVID-19 vaccine. Both conserved end residues are part of each CDR3. Each record gives: CDR3 DNA, CDR3 protein, clone size, D gene, V gene, J gene. D genes are given only for firm matches. Clone size, where shown, is once, few, many, or a class for clones that have expanded.

DNA: TGTGCCAGTAAGGGGACAGGTTATCAGCCCCAGCATTTT
CDR3: CASKGTGYQPQHF
size: -
D: TRBD1
V: TRBV19
J: TRBJ1-5

DNA: TGTGCCAGCTCACCACCTGCAGGGGCAGATACGCAGTATTTT
CDR3: CASSPPAGADTQYF
size: once
D: -
V: TRBV18
J: TRBJ2-3

DNA: TGCAGCGCCCATCCGGGCAGCGCGGGGGCGTCCCAGTACTTC
CDR3: CSAHPGSAGASQYF
size: -
D: -
V: TRBV29-1
J: TRBJ2-5

DNA: TGTGCCACCAGTGACACGGACTCCTACGAGCAGTACTTC
CDR3: CATSDTDSYEQYF
size: once
D: -
V: TRBV24-1
J: TRBJ2-7

DNA: TGTGCCAGCAGCTGGGGACAGGGACTGGAGAGCAATCAGCCCCAGCATTTT
CDR3: CASSWGQGLESNQPQHF
size: -
D: -
V: TRBV12-1
J: TRBJ1-5

DNA: TGTGCCAGTAGTATTAGGCCCGGGGACGGAAACTCTGGAAACACCATATATTTT
CDR3: CASSIRPGDGNSGNTIYF
size: -
D: -
V: TRBV19
J: TRBJ1-3

DNA: TGTGCCAGCAGTGGACTAGCGGGGGACTACGAGCAGTACTTC
CDR3: CASSGLAGDYEQYF
size: once
D: TRBD2
V: TRBV6-1
J: TRBJ2-7

DNA: TGTGCCAGCAGCTTCCAGGGGCGCACTGAAGCTTTCTTT
CDR3: CASSFQGRTEAFF
size: -
D: -
V: TRBV5-4
J: TRBJ1-1

DNA: TGTGCCAGCAGCCCCGGAGGGGACAGGTCTCCCAACTATGGCTACACCTTC
CDR3: CASSPGGDRSPNYGYTF
size: -
D: TRBD1
V: TRBV12-3/TRBV12-4
J: TRBJ1-2

DNA: TGTGCCAGTAGTATAGCAGGGGGCGCGGAGAACCAGCCCCAGCATTTT
CDR3: CASSIAGGAENQPQHF
size: -
D: TRBD1
V: TRBV19
J: TRBJ1-5

DNA: TGTGCCAGCAGTTTATTACGACAGGGCAGTGCTGGCTACACCTTC
CDR3: CASSLLRQGSAGYTF
size: -
D: TRBD1
V: TRBV12-3/TRBV12-4
J: TRBJ1-2

DNA: TGTGCCAGCAACTGGAAGGGGTGGAATCAGCCCCAGCATTTT
CDR3: CASNWKGWNQPQHF
size: -
D: -
V: TRBV6-1
J: TRBJ1-5

DNA: TGTGCCAGCAGTGACTTGCTGGCCTCACCCCTCCACTTT
CDR3: CASSDLLASPLHF
size: -
D: -
V: TRBV6-1
J: TRBJ1-6

DNA: TGTGCCATCAGTGAGAGGACTAGCGGGGGGGCCCGTGCAGATACGCAGTATTTT
CDR3: CAISERTSGGARADTQYF
size: few
D: TRBD2
V: TRBV10-3
J: TRBJ2-3

DNA: TGCAGTGCTAGACCAGGTGGAGATACGCAGTATTTT
CDR3: CSARPGGDTQYF
size: few
D: -
V: TRBV20-1
J: TRBJ2-3

DNA: TGTGCCATCAGTGACCTGACAGGGAGACTGTTTTTT
CDR3: CAISDLTGRLFF
size: -
D: TRBD1
V: TRBV10-3
J: TRBJ1-4